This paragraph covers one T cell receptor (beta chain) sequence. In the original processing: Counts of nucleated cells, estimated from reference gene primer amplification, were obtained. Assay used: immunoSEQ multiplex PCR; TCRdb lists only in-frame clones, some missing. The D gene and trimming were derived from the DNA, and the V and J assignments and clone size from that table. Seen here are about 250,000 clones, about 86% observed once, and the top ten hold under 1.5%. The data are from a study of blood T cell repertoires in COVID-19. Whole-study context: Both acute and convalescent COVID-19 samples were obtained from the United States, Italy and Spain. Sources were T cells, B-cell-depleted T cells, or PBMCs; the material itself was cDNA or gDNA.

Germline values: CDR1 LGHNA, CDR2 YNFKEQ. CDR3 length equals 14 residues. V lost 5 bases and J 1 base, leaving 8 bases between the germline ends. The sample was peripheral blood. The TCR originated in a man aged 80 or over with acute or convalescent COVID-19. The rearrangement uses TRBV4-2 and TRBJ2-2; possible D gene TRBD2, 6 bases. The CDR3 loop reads CASSRRENTGELFF. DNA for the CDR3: TGTGCCAGCAGCAGGCGGGAGAACACCGGGGAGCTGTTTTTT.